The clone carrying this TCR beta chain was found once. Its antigen is still unknown. These data are taken from a study of a mutant IDH1 vaccine in newly diagnosed glioma. Overall study context: Sex distribution of treated patients was roughly 60% male and about 38% female; mean age was 40.4 years. Study conclusions and caveats: Variations in leading peripheral T cell clonotypes appeared to have no connection with pseudoprogression.

Time point of the sample: week 47, end of study. Vaccination comprised doses that each held 300 ug of mutant IDH1 20-mer peptide, plus topical imiquimod. Eight vaccinations went to patients in weeks 1, 3, 5, 7, 11, 15, 19, 23. CDR3 length: 13 residues. V was trimmed by 7 bases and J by 5 bases, leaving 14 bases between them. Germline-derived CDR1 and CDR2 are MNHEY and SVGAGI. Using immunoSEQ multiplex PCR, the repertoire was profiled, and TCRdb retains in-frame clones only, with some absent. The data show some 87,000 clones, approximately 78% seen once. The sequence came from a man aged 40-50 years with glioma. The input for sequencing was PBMCs, taken from a glioma patient whose treatment included an IDH1 peptide vaccine. J is TRBJ1-1 and V is TRBV6-5, with D tentatively TRBD1 (5 bases). The CDR3 region is CASNRGQLTEAFF. Here the CDR3 DNA reads TGTGCCAGCAATCGGGGCCAGCTAACTGAAGCTTTCTTT.